The 8 T cell receptor beta chains below come from one sample, sequenced in a study of cytomegalovirus exposure and HLA in healthy donors. A multiplex PCR was run with 60 Vbeta primers and 13 Jbeta primers. Assay: immunoSEQ multiplex PCR; the TCRdb copy retains only in-frame clones and omits some. The repertoire holds about 160,000 clones, with around 82% as singletons. Material for sequencing was PBMCs. Receptors originate from a man aged 25-45 years in good health and CMV-seronegative.

The rearrangement uses TRBV11-2 and TRBJ1-1; 8 nucleotides agree with TRBD1. The CDR3 runs to 18 residues. J gave up 0 bases and V 3 bases, and 12 bases lay outside the gene matches. Per the germline V gene, CDR1 is SGHAT and CDR2 is FQNNGV. CDR3 residues: CASSFAPPQGVLNTEAFF. Written as DNA, the CDR3 is TGTGCCAGCAGCTTCGCTCCGCCACAGGGGGTACTGAACACTGAAGCTTTCTTT.

The V call is TRBV9, the J call TRBJ2-3; no reliable D call. This CDR3 has 13 amino acids. Germline-derived CDR1 and CDR2 are SGDLS and YYNGEE. Trimming left V 0 bases short and J 2 bases short, with 4 bases between. CDR3 protein: CASSVAFTDTQYF. CDR3 in DNA: TGTGCCAGCAGCGTAGCGTTCACAGATACGCAGTATTTT.

The chain couples TRBV19 to TRBJ1-4; 9 nucleotides match TRBD1. CDR1 and CDR2 from the germline V gene are LNHDA and SQIVND (reference sequence). There are 14 residues in the CDR3. The V and J ends lost 6 bases and 7 bases, in that order; junction bases with no gene match: 6. CDR3 nucleotides: TGTGCCAGTAGGACGACAGGGGGAGGTGAAAAACTGTTTTTT. This encodes CASRTTGGGEKLFF. Full variable domain (rest looked up from reference TRBV19 and TRBJ1-4): DGGITQSPKYLFRKEGQNVTLSCEQNLNHDAMYWYRQDPGQGLRLIYYSQIVNDFQKGDIAEGYSVSREKKESFPLTVTSAQKNPTAFYLCASRTTGGGEKLFFGSGTQLSVL.

In DNA form, the CDR3 reads TGCGCCAGCAGCCAAGAAGGACTAGAGGGCGATACGCAGTATTTT. Translated, it gives CASSQEGLEGDTQYF. The chain combines TRBV4-1 with TRBJ2-3, with 7 bases identical to TRBD2. The length of the CDR3 is 15 residues. Germline CDR1 reads MGHRA; CDR2 reads YSYEKL. Losses at the gene ends were 0 bases for V and 6 bases for J; bases not matched to a gene: 6.

This clone was detected only a few times. CDR3 nucleotides: TGCGCCAGCAGCTTGACGACTAGCGGGCCGAGCTCCTACAATGAGCAGTTCTTC. Encoded protein: CASSLTTSGPSSYNEQFF. The genes are TRBV5-1 and TRBJ2-1; 10 positions match TRBD2. This CDR3 comprises 18 residues. Germline V CDR1 and CDR2: SGHRS, YFSETQ. V lost 1 base, J lost 0 bases, and 7 bases stayed unmatched.

This clone was seen a few times. The chain combines TRBV7-9 with TRBJ1-5; TRBD1 aligns across 7 bases. This CDR3 is 14 amino acids long. With V trimmed by 5 bases and J by 4 bases, 5 bases remained unmatched. CDR1 SEHNR and CDR2 FQNEAQ come from the germline V gene (reference sequence). The CDR3: CASSQTGENQPQHF. CDR3 DNA: TGTGCCAGCAGCCAAACAGGGGAGAATCAGCCCCAGCATTTT.

This clone was seen a few times. The V call is TRBV10-3, the J call TRBJ1-2, with D uncertain. The V end lost 5 bases, the J end lost 2 bases, and 24 bases lay between the germline ends. Germline values: CDR1 ENHRY, CDR2 SYGVKD. The CDR3 sequence is 18 residues long. CDR3 coding DNA: TGTGCCATCAGTAAACAACTCGTCCGTGTTGAACAGAACTATGGCTACACCTTC. Its protein is CAISKQLVRVEQNYGYTF.

DNA for the CDR3: TGTGCCAGCAGCTTGGGAAGACAAGAAGGTGAAAAACTGTTTTTT. It yields the protein CASSLGRQEGEKLFF. The V gene is TRBV5-4, the J gene TRBJ1-4; D is undetermined. This CDR3 contains 15 residues. V was cut by 0 bases and J by 7 bases, with 13 bases left in between. From germline, CDR1 is SGHNT and CDR2 YYREEE (reference sequence).